This paragraph covers one TCR beta chain sequence. No antigen is known for it. Base quality data are lacking; no much larger clone is found one base away. The sample comes from a study of PD-L1 blockade in urothelial cancer (dated by TCRdb to 2016 to 2017). Broadly, across the study: Every patient began therapy in 2014 and was given atezolizumab 1,200 mg intravenously every 3 weeks. About 85% of the roughly 29 patients were males with bladder-origin urothelial cancer, and about 65% of the 29 reported a prior smoking history. Patients had an ECOG performance status of 0 or 1 and had received between 0 and 3 prior chemotherapy regimens. Blood samples were analyzed at two time points: 3 weeks after treatment start (second dose) and 6 weeks after treatment start. Blood samples gave a median of approximately 150,000 T cells and under 85,000 unique TCRs, with a median clonality of about 0.078. The study was an exploratory multi-omic analysis of somatic, immune and clinical correlates of response to PD-L1 blockade with atezolizumab in urothelial cancer. TCR sequencing covered pretreatment tumor samples and matched, serially collected peripheral blood taken before and after atezolizumab treatment. Progression-free survival longer than 6 months counted as durable clinical benefit, and TCR features were additionally tested against both progression-free and overall survival. In the same patients who had TCR sequencing, pretreatment tumors also underwent whole exome sequencing and RNA sequencing. Durable clinical benefit was achieved by nine patients and was not achieved by 20 patients. Some 30 patients had pretreatment blood TCR-seq, some 24 had at least one posttreatment blood collection, and some 24 had tumor TCR-seq. On the study overall, not on this receptor specifically: Greater expansion of tumor-associated TCR clones in peripheral blood 3 weeks after the start of treatment was observed in patients with durable benefit (n of about 20, p = 0.022). Small sample size (n ≈ 27) and many exploratory analyses mean the results are intended to be hypothesis-generating. Improved progression-free and overall survival was found to be associated with pretreatment peripheral blood TCR clonality below the median.

The germline V gene encodes CDR1 SGHRS and CDR2 YFSETQ. From the cysteine through the phenylalanine, the CDR3 covers 16 amino acids. The sequence is cut down to CDR3 DNA, 48 bases in frame from base 1. The V and J ends are trimmed by 3 bases and 1 base, leaving 16 bases between them. The sample's time point label is to be understood as: peripheral blood 6 weeks after treatment start. The cohort included 29 patients with locally advanced or metastatic urothelial carcinoma who were treated at Memorial Sloan Kettering on a trial protocol. Peripheral blood mononuclear cells were collected pretreatment and during treatment, with between 1 and 8 total time points per patient. The Qiagen DNeasy Blood extraction kit was used to purify genomic DNA from total PBMCs and from tumor samples. PBMCs were collected pretreatment and during treatment, and were isolated and stored as previously described. Synthetic TCR analog templates were spiked into each PCR so that absolute template abundance could be estimated from read counts. The immunoSEQ assay used bias-controlled V and J gene primers to amplify TCRbeta CDR3 regions from genomic DNA. Sequencing of rearranged TCRbeta segments was done at approximately 20X coverage. Per the source publication's procedure: Clustering was used to correct sequencing errors, and CDR3s were annotated against IMGT to assign V, D and J genes. Downstream analyses used only productive TCRbeta rearrangements, leaving out any out-of-frame or stop-codon sequences. Clonality was calculated as one minus the Shannon entropy normalized by the log of the number of unique productive sequences. Clones differing between time points or between blood and tumor were identified by Fisher's exact test with Benjamini-Hochberg correction at adjusted p below 0.01. Imported from immuneACCESS, the table was reduced by TCRdb to in-frame sequences with V and J called. These copies leave out some clones; in studies compared against another copy, an unresolved V gene accounts for under half, and the cause of the remainder is not known. The DNA gave D and trimming, while V, J and clone size come from that table. For this sample the table gives more than 90,000 clones, of which around four fifths were detected only once. The top ten clonotypes cover 8.4% of the sample.

The sequence came from a man in his 70s with urothelial cancer. This specimen was PBMCs, taken around atezolizumab (anti-PD-L1) treatment. Recombination connected TRBV5-1 to TRBJ1-1; the D gene remains uncertain. The CDR3 loop reads CASSSNPGSRNTEAFF. At the DNA level, the sequence is TGCGCCAGCAGCTCAAATCCGGGAAGCCGGAACACTGAAGCTTTCTTT.